The 23 T cell receptor beta chains below were found in one sample sequenced in a study of blood T cell repertoires in COVID-19. Data came from immunoSEQ multiplex PCR; TCRdb stores just in-frame clones and leaves some out. The sample records 350,000 to 400,000 clones, roughly 90% being singletons. The sequencing sample was made of PBMCs or T cells enriched from blood (not recorded which). Every receptor here comes from a woman aged 30 to 39 who had recovered from COVID-19.

The V gene is TRBV19, the J gene TRBJ1-2, with 8 bases matching TRBD1. J lost 7 bases, V lost 3 bases, and 4 bases had no gene match. Looked up from germline, CDR1 is LNHDA and CDR2 is SQIVND (reference sequence). The length of the CDR3 is 13 residues. This chain's CDR3 is CASSIQGASGYTF. The CDR3, as DNA: TGTGCCAGTAGTATCCAGGGGGCTAGTGGCTACACCTTC.

V usage is TRBV7-9 and J usage is TRBJ2-7; D may be TRBD1 (6 bases). V lost 6 bases and J lost 3, with 9 bases in between. This CDR3 has 12 residues. CDR1 is SEHNR, CDR2 FQNEAQ, per germline (reference sequence). The CDR3 region is CASRPDSYEQYF. The DNA for the CDR3 is TGTGCCAGCAGACCGGACAGCTACGAGCAGTACTTC.

The V and J genes are TRBV28 and TRBJ1-1; D remains unclear. Germline CDR1 is MDHEN and CDR2 is SYDVKM. Trimming took 7 bases from V and 5 from J, leaving 26 bases between them. This CDR3 comprises 17 residues. The CDR3 here is CASTLFRRLPGRTEAFF. DNA for the CDR3: TGTGCCAGCACCCTTTTTCGACGTCTCCCCGGGAGGACTGAAGCTTTCTTT.

The sample holds a few counts of this clone. V gene TRBV27 combines with J gene TRBJ2-1; 9 bases fit TRBD2. The CDR3 is made up of 21 amino acids. Germline lookup yields CDR1 MNHEY and CDR2 SMNVEV (reference sequence). V was clipped by 3 bases and J by 1 base; unmatched bases: 19. CDR3 in DNA: TGTGCCAGCAGTTTTCTTAGCCTAGCGGGATCAAATGTTCGTTCCTACAATGAGCAGTTCTTC. It translates to CASSFLSLAGSNVRSYNEQFF.

This clone occurred a few times. V usage is TRBV7-9 and J usage is TRBJ1-5, with 8 bases identical to TRBD1. CDR3 size: 14 residues. In germline, CDR1 is SEHNR, CDR2 FQNEAQ (reference sequence). Losses at the gene ends were 4 bases for V and 7 bases for J; bases not matched to a gene: 6. DNA of the CDR3: TGTGCCAGCAGCTCAGCAGGGGGCGCGCAGCCCCAGCATTTT. Translated, it gives CASSSAGGAQPQHF.

V usage is TRBV2 and J usage is TRBJ1-2; D ambiguous. Trimming removed 4 bases at V and 0 bases at J, with 9 bases between. The length of the CDR3 is 14 residues. CDR1 SNHLY and CDR2 FYNNEI come from the germline V gene. The CDR3 here is CASSAEGANYGYTF. The CDR3 DNA follows: TGTGCCAGCAGTGCGGAGGGAGCTAACTATGGCTACACCTTC.

The CDR3 DNA is TGTGCCAGCAGTCAGCAGGGTAGAATTGGCTACACCTTC. Its translation: CASSQQGRIGYTF. The V and J genes are TRBV6-4 and TRBJ1-2; a weak D match, TRBD1 (5 bases). The CDR3 is 13 amino acids. Trimming pared 5 bases from V and 7 bases from J, leaving 14 bases between. From germline, CDR1 is MRHNA and CDR2 SNTAGT.

The J gene is TRBJ2-5, the V gene TRBV28, with a possible D match to TRBD1 (7 bases). The CDR3 is 15 amino acids. CDR1 is MDHEN and CDR2 is SYDVKM in the germline V gene. Trimming took 3 bases from V and 4 from J, leaving 15 bases between them. In nucleotides, the CDR3 is TGTGCCAGCAGTTTGTTCCAGGGGGGTCGAGAGACCCAGTACTTC. This codes for CASSLFQGGRETQYF.

The V and J genes are TRBV29-1 and TRBJ2-7; 9 bases are a match to TRBD1. The junction had 6 bases not matched to a gene; V was cut back by 3 bases and J by 6 bases. In germline, CDR1 is SQVTM, CDR2 ANQGSEA. The CDR3 runs 13 residues. The CDR3 protein is CSVDKKDRGEQYF. CDR3 bases: TGCAGCGTTGACAAAAAGGACAGGGGCGAGCAGTACTTC.

The gene calls are TRBV6-5 and TRBJ1-1; D gene ambiguous. Between the trimmed V and J ends, which lost 0 bases and 1 base, there was a span of 9 bases. The length of the CDR3 is 15 residues. Germline lookup yields CDR1 MNHEY and CDR2 SVGAGI. The CDR3 DNA reads as TGTGCCAGCAGTTACTCTGAGGTTGGGAACACTGAAGCTTTCTTT. Protein product: CASSYSEVGNTEAFF.

The chain recombines TRBV18 with TRBJ1-3; D not resolved. This CDR3 spans 16 amino acids. Germline CDR1 and CDR2: KGHSH and LQKENI. The germline V and J ends were trimmed by 6 bases and 0 bases, with 15 bases remaining between them. The CDR3 loop is CASSPPVWSSGNTIYF. The DNA of the CDR3 is TGTGCCAGCTCCCCCCCCGTCTGGAGCTCTGGAAACACCATATATTTT.

The chain links TRBV24-1 to TRBJ2-3; the D gene is possibly TRBD2 (6 bases). In germline, CDR1 is KGHDR, CDR2 SFDVKD. The CDR3 is 14 residues long. V lost 3 bases to trimming and J lost 3 bases, with 9 bases between them. The CDR3 loop reads CATSDPGRTDTQYF. DNA for the CDR3: TGTGCCACCAGTGATCCGGGGAGGACAGATACGCAGTATTTT.

The V and J genes are TRBV7-9 and TRBJ1-1; TRBD1 matches at 7 bases. The CDR3 covers 11 residues. V was clipped by 5 bases and J by 8 bases; unmatched bases: 2. Germline-derived CDR1 and CDR2 are SEHNR and FQNEAQ (reference sequence). CDR3 sequence: CASSQDREAFF. The CDR3, as DNA: TGTGCCAGCAGCCAGGACAGGGAAGCTTTCTTT.

The CDR3 is CASRPGLGEQTQYF. For the CDR3, the DNA is TGTGCCAGCCGTCCGGGACTAGGTGAACAGACCCAGTACTTC. This chain connects TRBV28 to TRBJ2-5, with TRBD2 identical over 8 bases. The ends lost 8 bases at V and 6 bases at J; junction bases unmatched: 11. This CDR3 has 14 amino acids. The germline gives CDR1 MDHEN, CDR2 SYDVKM.

The genes are TRBV6-4 and TRBJ2-1; TRBD1 aligns across 7 bases. Germline V gene sequence: CDR1 MRHNA, CDR2 SNTAGT. The CDR3 runs 20 residues. The V gene end was trimmed by 6 bases and the J gene end by 0 bases; junction bases not matched to a gene: 20. For the CDR3, the DNA is TGTGCCAGCAGAAACCCCCGGGACAGAGGTAAGTTGTGCTCCTACAATGAGCAGTTCTTC. As protein: CASRNPRDRGKLCSYNEQFF.

This clone was counted once. The rearrangement uses TRBV10-3 and TRBJ1-4; TRBD1 matches 8 bases. In germline, CDR1 is ENHRY, CDR2 SYGVKD. The J segment lost 5 bases and the V segment lost 6 bases, leaving 2 bases of the junction unmatched. The CDR3 loop spans 13 amino acids. The CDR3 region is CAIRTGENEKLFF. CDR3 DNA: TGTGCCATCAGGACAGGGGAGAATGAAAAACTGTTTTTT.

This clone has only a few counts. This rearrangement joins TRBV7-8 to TRBJ2-5, with 9 bases fitting TRBD2. The CDR3 is 16 amino acids. From germline, CDR1 is SGHVS and CDR2 FQNEAQ. V gave up 3 bases and J gave up 5 bases; unmatched junction bases: 10. In DNA, the CDR3 is TGTGCCAGCAGCTTTCTGGCGGGGGGGCCAGGGGAGACCCAGTACTTC. Translating gives CASSFLAGGPGETQYF.

The chain uses TRBV27 and TRBJ1-1; no clear D gene. This CDR3 contains 13 residues. Germline assignment: CDR1 MNHEY and CDR2 SMNVEV (reference sequence). Trimming removed 3 bases from V and 2 bases from J, with 7 bases in between. The CDR3 DNA is TGTGCCAGCAGTTTCCTCTTTAACACTGAAGCTTTCTTT. Amino acid sequence: CASSFLFNTEAFF.

This chain connects TRBV6-5 to TRBJ1-1, with D possibly matching TRBD1 (6 bases). The germline CDR1 and CDR2 sequences are MNHEY and SVGAGI. Trimming left V 7 bases short and J 9 bases short, with 18 bases between. CDR3 length: 13 residues. Here the CDR3 DNA reads TGTGCCAGCACTACCCCGGGACACTCGAAAGCTTTCTTT. It is translated as CASTTPGHSKAFF.

This clone showed up just a few times. The V call is TRBV12-3 or TRBV12-4, the J call TRBJ2-7; D not certain. This CDR3 is 11 amino acids long. Trimming took off 0 bases at V and 7 bases at J, with 4 bases between the two ends. The CDR3 region has the DNA TGTGCCAGCAGTTTAGCCGGGGAGCAGTACTTC. Its translation is CASSLAGEQYF.

This chain links TRBV20-1 with TRBJ1-1; possible D gene TRBD1, 5 bases. With 3 bases removed from V and 11 bases from J, the gap between germline ends came to 16 bases. CDR3 size: 12 residues. CDR1 is DFQATT, CDR2 SNEGSKA, per germline (reference sequence). The CDR3 region is CSASRAGISAFF. CDR3 DNA sequence: TGCAGTGCTAGTAGGGCAGGGATTAGTGCTTTCTTT.

The sample holds one count of this clone. The V gene is TRBV4-2, the J gene TRBJ1-1; weak D call: TRBD1 (6 bases). CDR3 length: 17 amino acids. The V gene's germline CDR1 is LGHNA and CDR2 YNFKEQ. With 5 bases removed from V and 1 base from J, the gap between germline ends came to 20 bases. CDR3 protein: CASSEGGRSTGNTEAFF. DNA of the CDR3: TGTGCCAGCAGCGAAGGGGGGCGGTCAACAGGGAACACTGAAGCTTTCTTT.

The rearrangement uses TRBV30 and TRBJ1-1; D is undetermined. V lost 4 bases to trimming and J lost 4 bases, with 13 bases between them. CDR3 size: 13 residues. Germline CDR1 GTSNPN, CDR2 SVGIG (reference sequence). In DNA, the CDR3 is TGTGCCTGGATCGCGAGGGCCGGCACTGAAGCTTTCTTT. Protein product: CAWIARAGTEAFF.